These 27 T cell receptor beta chains were sequenced from one sample in a study of blood T cell repertoires in COVID-19. Clones were read by immunoSEQ multiplex PCR, and TCRdb kept only the in-frame ones, dropping some. Altogether 290,000 or so clones are present, 65% to 90% being singletons, with the ten largest covering 5.1%. The sequenced sample consisted of peripheral blood. These receptors all come from a man aged 45-60 years with active or convalescent COVID-19.

This rearrangement joins TRBV19 to TRBJ2-7, with D tentatively TRBD2 (5 bases). V was cut by 5 bases and J by 2 bases, with 16 bases left in between. From germline, CDR1 is LNHDA and CDR2 SQIVND (reference sequence). The CDR3 runs 15 residues. This CDR3 is CASSSGILDTYEQYF. CDR3 bases: TGTGCCAGTAGTTCCGGGATCCTAGACACCTACGAGCAGTACTTC. Using reference TRBV19 and TRBJ2-7 for the parts outside the CDR3, the full variable domain is DGGITQSPKYLFRKEGQNVTLSCEQNLNHDAMYWYRQDPGQGLRLIYYSQIVNDFQKGDIAEGYSVSREKKESFPLTVTSAQKNPTAFYLCASSSGILDTYEQYFGPGTRLTVT.

This rearrangement joins TRBV10-3 to TRBJ1-2, with 7 bases matching TRBD1. The V and J ends lost 0 bases and 1 base, in that order; junction bases with no gene match: 8. CDR3 length: 17 residues. Germline loops: CDR1 ENHRY, CDR2 SYGVKD. The CDR3 region has the DNA TGTGCCATCAGTGAGTCTCCCGGGACAGACCTTAACTATGGCTACACCTTC. It translates to CAISESPGTDLNYGYTF.

The chain carries TRBV12-5 and TRBJ2-4, with D maybe TRBD2 (6 bases). V was trimmed by 2 bases and J by 0 bases, leaving 8 bases between them. The germline CDR1 and CDR2 sequences are LGHNT and FRNRAP. This CDR3 region has 15 residues. Here the CDR3 DNA reads TGTGCTAGTGGTTTGCTTAGCGGAGCCAAAAACATTCAGTACTTC. It translates to CASGLLSGAKNIQYF.

This sequence joins TRBV6-5 and TRBJ1-5, with D hard to call. CDR3 length: 13 residues. CDR1 and CDR2 from the germline V gene are MNHEY and SVGAGI. V was shortened by 6 bases and J by 3 bases, with 9 bases between the two germline ends. CDR3 protein: CASRRYDNQPQHF. In nucleotides, the CDR3 is TGTGCCAGCAGGCGTTACGACAATCAGCCCCAGCATTTT.

The chain employs TRBV29-1 and TRBJ2-6, with D hard to call. CDR3 length: 12 amino acids. V lost 5 bases and J lost 1, with 3 bases in between. Looked up from germline, CDR1 is SQVTM and CDR2 is ANQGSEA. This CDR3 reads CSVQSGANVLTF. CDR3 nucleotide sequence: TGCAGCGTTCAATCTGGGGCCAACGTCCTGACTTTC.

CDR3 residues: CAWSRAGSGYNEQFF. CDR3 in DNA: TGTGCCTGGAGTAGGGCGGGCTCCGGCTACAATGAGCAGTTCTTC. V is TRBV30 and J is TRBJ2-1; D possibly corresponds to TRBD2 (5 bases). Germline CDR1 and CDR2: GTSNPN and SVGIG (reference sequence). The CDR3 spans 15 residues. Between the trimmed V and J ends, which lost 2 bases and 3 bases, there was a span of 14 bases.

This clone was found once. This chain uses TRBV4-3 with TRBJ2-7; TRBD2 is a possible D gene (7 bases). Trimming stripped 0 bases from V and 11 bases from J, with 23 bases between. This CDR3 has 16 amino acids. The germline V gene encodes CDR1 LGHNA and CDR2 YSLEER. The CDR3 reads CASSQEGGGVRAPKYF. CDR3 bases: TGCGCCAGCAGCCAAGAAGGGGGAGGGGTAAGGGCGCCGAAGTACTTC.

This chain connects TRBV10-2 to TRBJ2-1, with TRBD1 matching over 9 bases. The CDR3 has 15 amino acids. Per the germline V gene, CDR1 is WSHSY and CDR2 is SAAADI. Trimming cost V 6 bases and J 3 bases; bases outside gene matches: 6. CDR3 amino acids: CASRDTGGDYNEQFF. DNA for the CDR3: TGCGCCAGCAGGGATACAGGGGGCGACTACAATGAGCAGTTCTTC.

The gene calls are TRBV2 and TRBJ1-1; 8 bases are a match to TRBD1. V lost 5 bases, J lost 4 bases, and 9 bases stayed unmatched. Germline assignment: CDR1 SNHLY and CDR2 FYNNEI. This CDR3 has 15 amino acids. CDR3 region: CASSMLTGGSTEAFF. Written as DNA, the CDR3 is TGTGCCAGCAGTATGCTCACAGGGGGTAGCACTGAAGCTTTCTTT.

This clone has a handful of counts. J is TRBJ2-1 and V is TRBV15; D might be TRBD1 (5 bases). V lost 0 bases and J lost 3, with 15 bases in between. The CDR3 is 17 amino acids. CDR1 LNHNV and CDR2 YYDKDF come from the germline V gene (reference sequence). CDR3 loop: CATSRDKTVTLYNEQFF. For the CDR3, the DNA is TGTGCCACCAGCAGAGATAAGACAGTTACCCTCTACAATGAGCAGTTCTTC.

This clone was seen just once. The rearrangement uses TRBV11-3 and TRBJ2-1; a possible D gene is TRBD2 (5 bases). Per germline, CDR1 SGHNT and CDR2 YENEEA. The V gene lost 1 base and the J gene lost 4 bases, with 5 bases spanning the gap. The CDR3 is 13 residues long. This chain's CDR3 is CASSLGTYNEQFF. CDR3 DNA: TGTGCCAGCAGCTTAGGGACTTACAATGAGCAGTTCTTC.

This clone was found a few times. At the DNA level, this CDR3 is encoded by other sequences in the same sample as well. The chain combines TRBV30 with TRBJ1-5; no reliable D call. The V gene's germline CDR1 is GTSNPN and CDR2 SVGIG (reference sequence). The CDR3 consists of 13 residues. V lost 2 bases and J lost 1, with 6 bases in between. CDR3 region: CAWSRGSNQPQHF. For the CDR3, the DNA is TGTGCCTGGAGTAGAGGGAGCAATCAGCCCCAGCATTTT.

This chain joins TRBV7-9 and TRBJ2-3; D perhaps matches TRBD1 (7 bases). CDR3 length: 16 residues. Trimming pared 2 bases from V and 3 bases from J, leaving 15 bases between. Germline assignment: CDR1 SEHNR and CDR2 FQNEAQ (reference sequence). The CDR3 protein is CASSLWSGGSTDTQYF. CDR3 nucleotides: TGTGCCAGCAGCTTATGGTCAGGGGGGAGTACAGATACGCAGTATTTT.

The rearrangement joins TRBV6-5 to TRBJ2-5, with D possibly matching TRBD2 (6 bases). V lost 8 bases and J 7 bases, leaving 17 bases between the germline ends. The CDR3 totals 13 residues. CDR1 and CDR2 (germline): MNHEY, SVGAGI. As DNA, the CDR3 is TGTGCCAGCCAAAAGGGACTGCGCGGGACCCAGTACTTC. Its translation: CASQKGLRGTQYF.

The chain links TRBV14 to TRBJ2-3; 7 nucleotides agree with TRBD2. After removal of 5 bases from V and 4 bases from J, the junction contained 9 bases not matched to a gene. This CDR3 is 15 amino acids long. Germline V CDR1 and CDR2: SGHDN, FVKESK. DNA for the CDR3: TGTGCCAGCAGCTCATGGACTAGTGCCGCAGATACGCAGTATTTT. Amino acids: CASSSWTSAADTQYF.

The chain has TRBV18 and TRBJ1-1; 9 bases align to TRBD1. CDR3 length: 15 residues. Germline CDR1 and CDR2: KGHSH and LQKENI. V lost 6 bases to trimming and J lost 3 bases; unmatched junction nucleotides: 8. This CDR3 is CASSLDRGRDTEAFF. DNA of the CDR3: TGTGCCAGCTCCCTGGACAGGGGAAGGGACACTGAAGCTTTCTTT.

The V call is TRBV13, the J call TRBJ2-1, with D tentatively TRBD1 (6 bases). Trimming removed 5 bases at V and 4 bases at J, with 9 bases between. Germline lookup yields CDR1 PRHDT and CDR2 FYEKMQ (reference sequence). The CDR3 length is 13 residues. As DNA, the CDR3 is TGTGCCAGCAGCCGGGACACTTACAATGAGCAGTTCTTC. It specifies CASSRDTYNEQFF.

The rearrangement joins TRBV4-2 to TRBJ2-7; TRBD2 matches at 9 bases. The CDR3 runs to 15 residues. Germline assignment: CDR1 LGHNA and CDR2 YNFKEQ. Trimming removed 4 bases from V and 8 bases from J; junction bases left unmatched: 12. Here the CDR3 reads CASSPDGTSMIKQYF. CDR3 nucleotide sequence: TGTGCCAGCAGCCCGGACGGGACTAGCATGATCAAGCAGTACTTC.

The chain joins TRBV18 to TRBJ1-1; 7 positions agree with TRBD1. Trimming took 2 bases from V and 0 from J; bases not matched to a gene: 15. The CDR3 has 19 residues. CDR1 and CDR2 from the germline V gene are KGHSH and LQKENI. The CDR3: CASSPTLNYAGQVNTEAFF. The CDR3 DNA is TGTGCCAGCTCACCAACCCTAAATTACGCAGGACAGGTGAACACTGAAGCTTTCTTT.

The rearrangement joins TRBV11-3 to TRBJ2-7, with TRBD1 identical over 8 bases. This CDR3 comprises 14 residues. The germline V gene encodes CDR1 SGHNT and CDR2 YENEEA. V was clipped by 5 bases and J by 0 bases; unmatched bases: 3. The CDR3 bases are TGTGCCAGCAGCCGACAGGGGTCCTCCTACGAGCAGTACTTC. Translating it yields CASSRQGSSYEQYF. The full variable domain, completed using reference TRBV11-3 and TRBJ2-7, is EAGVVQSPRYKIIEKKQPVAFWCNPISGHNTLYWYLQNLGQGPELLIRYENEEAVDDSQLPKDRFSAERLKGVDSTLKIQPAELGDSAVYLCASSRQGSSYEQYFGPGTRLTVT.

The rearrangement uses TRBV9 and TRBJ1-6; the match to TRBD1 covers 7 bases. The length of the CDR3 is 14 residues. Germline V lookup: CDR1 SGDLS, CDR2 YYNGEE. Trimming removed 0 bases from V and 9 bases from J; junction bases left unmatched: 3. CDR3 loop: CASSVEGAGSPLHF. The CDR3 DNA reads as TGTGCCAGCAGCGTAGAGGGGGCAGGTTCACCCCTCCACTTT.

The V gene is TRBV6-2 or TRBV6-3, the J gene TRBJ2-1; a weak D match, TRBD1 (5 bases). Germline values: CDR1 MNHEY, CDR2 SVGEGT. Trimming shortened V by 0 bases and J by 8 bases, and 20 bases separated the two germline ends. This CDR3 region has 17 residues. CDR3 loop: CASSYSRGWQGRDEQFF. In DNA form, the CDR3 reads TGTGCCAGCAGTTACTCGAGAGGCTGGCAGGGCAGGGATGAGCAGTTCTTC.

The V gene is TRBV13, the J gene TRBJ2-7; 14 positions match TRBD2. V shed 2 bases and J 0 bases; nucleotides not matched to a gene: 6. This CDR3 has 18 residues. The germline V gene encodes CDR1 PRHDT and CDR2 FYEKMQ (reference sequence). The CDR3 is CASSLLETSGRASYEQYF. CDR3 bases: TGTGCCAGCAGCTTACTGGAGACTAGCGGGAGGGCCTCCTACGAGCAGTACTTC.

This clone was found once. J is TRBJ2-7 and V is TRBV27, with 9 bases lining up with TRBD2. V was pared by 3 bases and J by 2 bases, with 8 bases of the junction left unmatched. The CDR3 is 16 residues long. The germline V gene has CDR1 MNHEY and CDR2 SMNVEV (reference sequence). CDR3 nucleotides: TGTGCCAGCAGTTTTTTCGGGACTAGCCCACCCTACGAGCAGTACTTC. This gives the protein CASSFFGTSPPYEQYF.

This clone appeared a few times. V is TRBV5-1 and J is TRBJ1-4, with TRBD1 matching over 8 bases. CDR1 and CDR2 (germline): SGHRS, YFSETQ. The CDR3 is 15 residues long. V lost 5 bases and J lost 3; bases outside the gene matches: 6. The CDR3 nucleotides are TGCGCCAGCAGGATTACAGGGGGACCTAATGAAAAACTGTTTTTT. Amino acid sequence: CASRITGGPNEKLFF.

The rearrangement links TRBV6-5 to TRBJ2-7; tentatively, D is TRBD1 (5 bases). Trimming left V 6 bases short and J 3 bases short, with 15 bases between. Germline CDR1 reads MNHEY; CDR2 reads SVGAGI. The CDR3 sequence is 14 residues long. The CDR3 sequence is CASRVAQGDYEQYF. Here the CDR3 DNA reads TGTGCCAGCAGGGTCGCCCAAGGGGACTACGAGCAGTACTTC.

This chain uses TRBV18 with TRBJ2-1; D gene uncertain. The CDR3 is 16 amino acids. Trimming took off 5 bases at V and 4 bases at J, with 18 bases between the two ends. Germline values: CDR1 KGHSH, CDR2 LQKENI. The CDR3 spells CASSSVAVIRYNEQFF. The CDR3 DNA reads as TGTGCCAGCTCATCCGTAGCTGTCATTAGGTACAATGAGCAGTTCTTC.